This TCR beta chain was recorded in a study of blood T cell repertoires in COVID-19. The overall study: Samples of COVID-19 (acute and convalescent) were obtained from the United States, Italy and Spain. T cells, B-cell-depleted T cells, or PBMCs provided the cDNA or gDNA that served as material.

In the study's own analysis: Nucleated cell counts were estimated from reference gene primer amplification. Sequencing used immunoSEQ multiplex PCR; TCRdb keeps in-frame clones, though not all of them. V and J calls and clone size are as listed in that table; D and trimming were resolved from the DNA. The sample contains 250,000 to 350,000 clones, more than 70% of which appear only once. This CDR3 spans 13 amino acids. Germline CDR1 is SGDLS and CDR2 is YYNGEE. The germline V and J ends were trimmed by 3 bases and 0 bases, with 6 bases remaining between them. This chain connects TRBV9 to TRBJ1-2; no reliable D call. The sample was peripheral blood. This TCR derives from a woman between 50 and 59 years old who had recovered from COVID-19. CDR3 DNA: TGTGCCAGCAGCGAAACTACTAACTATGGCTACACCTTC. Protein sequence: CASSETTNYGYTF.